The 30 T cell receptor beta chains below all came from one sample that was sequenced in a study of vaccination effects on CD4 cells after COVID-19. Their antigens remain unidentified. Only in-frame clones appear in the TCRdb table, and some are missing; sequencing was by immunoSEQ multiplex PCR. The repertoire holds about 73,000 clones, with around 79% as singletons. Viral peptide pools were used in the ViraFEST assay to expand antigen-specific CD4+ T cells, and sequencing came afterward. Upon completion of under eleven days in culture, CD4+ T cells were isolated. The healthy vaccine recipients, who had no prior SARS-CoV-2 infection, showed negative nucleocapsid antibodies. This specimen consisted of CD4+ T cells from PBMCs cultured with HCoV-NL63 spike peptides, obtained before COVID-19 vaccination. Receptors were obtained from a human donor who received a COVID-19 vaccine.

CDR3 DNA sequence: TGTGCCAGTAGTATCCGGGGGGGCCTGGATGAGCAGTTCTTC. Its protein product is CASSIRGGLDEQFF. The V and J genes are TRBV19 and TRBJ2-1, with 8 bases fitting TRBD2. This CDR3 has 14 amino acids. V lost 3 bases to trimming and J lost 8 bases; unmatched junction nucleotides: 6. Looked up from germline, CDR1 is LNHDA and CDR2 is SQIVND (reference sequence).

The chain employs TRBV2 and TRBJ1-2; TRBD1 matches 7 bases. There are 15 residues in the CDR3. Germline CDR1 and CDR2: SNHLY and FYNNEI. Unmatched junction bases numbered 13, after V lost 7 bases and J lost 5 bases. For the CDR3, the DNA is TGTGCCAGCACCTTGACAGGGTCCTCCTGGTATGGCTACACCTTC. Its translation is CASTLTGSSWYGYTF. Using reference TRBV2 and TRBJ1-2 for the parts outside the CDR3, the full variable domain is EPEVTQTPSHQVTQMGQEVILRCVPISNHLYFYWYRQILGQKVEFLVSFYNNEISEKSEIFDDQFSVERPDGSNFTLKIRSTKLEDSAMYFCASTLTGSSWYGYTFGSGTRLTVV.

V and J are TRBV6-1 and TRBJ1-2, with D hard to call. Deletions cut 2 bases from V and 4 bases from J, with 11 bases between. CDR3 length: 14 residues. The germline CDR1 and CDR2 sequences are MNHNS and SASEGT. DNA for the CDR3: TGTGCCAGCAGTGAAAACACCCGGGGCTATGGCTACACCTTC. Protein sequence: CASSENTRGYGYTF.

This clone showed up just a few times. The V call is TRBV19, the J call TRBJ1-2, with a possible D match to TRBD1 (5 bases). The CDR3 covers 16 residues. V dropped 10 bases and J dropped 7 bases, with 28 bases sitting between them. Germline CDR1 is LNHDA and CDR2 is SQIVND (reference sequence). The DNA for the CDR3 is TGTGCCACGGACACGGCCGGGGCCTGGGGGGAAAGTGGCTACACCTTC. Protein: CATDTAGAWGESGYTF.

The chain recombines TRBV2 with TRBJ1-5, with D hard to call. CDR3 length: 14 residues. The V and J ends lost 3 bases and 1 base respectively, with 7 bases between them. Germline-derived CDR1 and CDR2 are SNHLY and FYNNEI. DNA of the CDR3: TGTGCCAGCAGTGACACTTCAAGCAATCAGCCCCAGCATTTT. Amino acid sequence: CASSDTSSNQPQHF.

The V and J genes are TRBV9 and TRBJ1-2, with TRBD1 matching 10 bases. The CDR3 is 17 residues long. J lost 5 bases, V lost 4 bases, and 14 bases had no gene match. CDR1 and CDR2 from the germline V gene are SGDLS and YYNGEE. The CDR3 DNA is TGTGCCAGCAGCCACTCCCGGGGACAGGGGATAGATTATGGCTACACCTTC. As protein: CASSHSRGQGIDYGYTF.

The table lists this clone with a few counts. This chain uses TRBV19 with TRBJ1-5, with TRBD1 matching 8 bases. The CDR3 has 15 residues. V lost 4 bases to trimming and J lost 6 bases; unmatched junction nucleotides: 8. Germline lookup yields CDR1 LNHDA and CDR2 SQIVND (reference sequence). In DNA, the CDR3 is TGTGCCAGTAGTACCCAGGGGGCTGAAGTTCAGCCCCAGCATTTT. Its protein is CASSTQGAEVQPQHF.

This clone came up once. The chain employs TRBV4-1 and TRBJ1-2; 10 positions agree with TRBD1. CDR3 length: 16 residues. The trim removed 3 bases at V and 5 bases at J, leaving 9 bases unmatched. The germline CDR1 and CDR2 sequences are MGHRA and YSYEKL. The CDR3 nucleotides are TGCGCCAGCAGCCAGACAGGGGGCTCACAACTTTATGGCTACACCTTC. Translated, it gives CASSQTGGSQLYGYTF.

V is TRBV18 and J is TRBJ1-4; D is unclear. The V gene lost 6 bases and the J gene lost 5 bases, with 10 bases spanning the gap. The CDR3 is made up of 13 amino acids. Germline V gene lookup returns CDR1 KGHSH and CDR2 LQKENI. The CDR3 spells CASSAGRNEKLFF. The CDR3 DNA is TGTGCCAGCTCCGCCGGCCGGAATGAAAAACTGTTTTTT.

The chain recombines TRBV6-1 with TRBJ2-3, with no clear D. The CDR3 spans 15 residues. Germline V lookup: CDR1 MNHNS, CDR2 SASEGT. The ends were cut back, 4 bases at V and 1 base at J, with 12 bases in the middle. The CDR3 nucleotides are TGTGCCAGCAGTGCAATAGGTCGGGGCACAGATACGCAGTATTTT. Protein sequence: CASSAIGRGTDTQYF.

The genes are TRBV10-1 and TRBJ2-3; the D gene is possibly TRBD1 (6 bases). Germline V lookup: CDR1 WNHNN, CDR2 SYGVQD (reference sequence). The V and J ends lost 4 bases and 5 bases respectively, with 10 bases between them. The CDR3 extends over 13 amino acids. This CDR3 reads CASSGTVGDTQYF. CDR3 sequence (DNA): TGCGCCAGCAGTGGGACAGTCGGAGATACGCAGTATTTT.

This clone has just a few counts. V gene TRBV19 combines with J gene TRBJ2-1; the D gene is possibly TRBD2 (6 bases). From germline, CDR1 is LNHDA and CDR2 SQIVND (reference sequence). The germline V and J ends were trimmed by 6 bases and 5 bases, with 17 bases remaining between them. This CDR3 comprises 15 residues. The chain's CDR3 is CASSDGLLAHNEQFF. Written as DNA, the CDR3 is TGTGCCAGTAGCGACGGACTACTGGCCCACAATGAGCAGTTCTTC.

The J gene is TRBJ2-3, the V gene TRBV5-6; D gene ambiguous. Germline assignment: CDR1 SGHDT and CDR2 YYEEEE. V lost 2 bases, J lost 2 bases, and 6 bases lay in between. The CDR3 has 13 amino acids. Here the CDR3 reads CASSFYNTDTQYF. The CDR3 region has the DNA TGTGCCAGCAGCTTCTACAACACAGATACGCAGTATTTT.

CDR3 coding DNA: TGTGCCAGCAGCCATGGACGGCTTTTCGCGAACACCGGGGAGCTGTTTTTT. Protein sequence: CASSHGRLFANTGELFF. The chain links TRBV5-4 to TRBJ2-2; D not certain. Germline CDR1 SGHNT, CDR2 YYREEE (reference sequence). The CDR3 is 17 amino acids. V gave up 4 bases and J gave up 0 bases, with 16 bases separating them.

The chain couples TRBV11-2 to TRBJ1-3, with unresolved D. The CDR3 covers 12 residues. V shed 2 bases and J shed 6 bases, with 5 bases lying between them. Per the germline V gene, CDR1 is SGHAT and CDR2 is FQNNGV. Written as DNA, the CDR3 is TGTGCCAGCAGCTTACAAGCAAACACCATATATTTT. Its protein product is CASSLQANTIYF.

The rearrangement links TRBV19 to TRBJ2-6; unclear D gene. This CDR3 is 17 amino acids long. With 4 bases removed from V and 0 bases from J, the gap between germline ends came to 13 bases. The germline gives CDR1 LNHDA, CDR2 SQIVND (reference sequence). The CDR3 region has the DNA TGTGCCAGTAGTAATGCTCAAGCAGACTCTGGGGCCAACGTCCTGACTTTC. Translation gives CASSNAQADSGANVLTF. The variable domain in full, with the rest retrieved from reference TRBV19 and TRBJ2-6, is DGGITQSPKYLFRKEGQNVTLSCEQNLNHDAMYWYRQDPGQGLRLIYYSQIVNDFQKGDIAEGYSVSREKKESFPLTVTSAQKNPTAFYLCASSNAQADSGANVLTFGAGSRLTVL.

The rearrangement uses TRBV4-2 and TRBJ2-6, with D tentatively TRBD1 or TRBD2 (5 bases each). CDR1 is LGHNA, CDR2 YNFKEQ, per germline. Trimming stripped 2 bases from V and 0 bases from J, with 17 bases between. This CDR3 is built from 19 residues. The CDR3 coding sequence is TGTGCCAGCAGCCAACCCAGGGATAAGGGAGCCTCTGGGGCCAACGTCCTGACTTTC. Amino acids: CASSQPRDKGASGANVLTF.

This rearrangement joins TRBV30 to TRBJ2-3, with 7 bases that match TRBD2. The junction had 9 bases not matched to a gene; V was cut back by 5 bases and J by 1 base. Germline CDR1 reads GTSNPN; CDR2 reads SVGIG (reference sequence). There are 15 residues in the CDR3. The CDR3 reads CAWGRGLAGTDTQYF. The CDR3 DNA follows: TGTGCCTGGGGACGCGGGCTAGCGGGCACAGATACGCAGTATTTT.

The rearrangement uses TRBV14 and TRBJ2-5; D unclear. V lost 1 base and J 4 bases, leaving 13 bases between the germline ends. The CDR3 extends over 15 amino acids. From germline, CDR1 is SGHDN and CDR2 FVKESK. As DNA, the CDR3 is TGTGCCAGCAGCCAAGTGACGGGTTTTCGAGAGACCCAGTACTTC. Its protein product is CASSQVTGFRETQYF.

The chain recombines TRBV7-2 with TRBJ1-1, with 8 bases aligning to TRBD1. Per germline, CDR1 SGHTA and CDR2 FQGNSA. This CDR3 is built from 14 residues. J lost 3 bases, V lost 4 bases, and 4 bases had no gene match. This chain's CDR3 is CASSSGQGYTEAFF. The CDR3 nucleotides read TGTGCCAGCAGCTCCGGACAGGGCTACACTGAAGCTTTCTTT.

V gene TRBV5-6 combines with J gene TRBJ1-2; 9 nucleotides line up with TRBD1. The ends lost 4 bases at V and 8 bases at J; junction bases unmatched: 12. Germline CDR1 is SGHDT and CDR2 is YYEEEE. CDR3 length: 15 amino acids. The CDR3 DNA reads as TGTGCCAGCAGCCGACAGGCCGGGACAGGGTGGGGCTACACCTTC. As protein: CASSRQAGTGWGYTF.

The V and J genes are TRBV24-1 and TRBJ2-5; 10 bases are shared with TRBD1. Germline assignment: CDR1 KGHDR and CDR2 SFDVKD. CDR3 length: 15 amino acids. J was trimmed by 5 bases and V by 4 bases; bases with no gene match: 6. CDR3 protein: CATSDWDRGGETQYF. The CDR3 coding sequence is TGTGCCACCAGTGACTGGGACAGGGGTGGGGAGACCCAGTACTTC.

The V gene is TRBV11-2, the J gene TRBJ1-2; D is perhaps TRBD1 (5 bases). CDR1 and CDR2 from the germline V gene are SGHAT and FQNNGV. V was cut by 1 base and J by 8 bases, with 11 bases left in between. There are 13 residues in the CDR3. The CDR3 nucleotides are TGTGCCAGCAGCTTAGTAGGGGATCGGGGCTACACCTTC. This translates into CASSLVGDRGYTF.

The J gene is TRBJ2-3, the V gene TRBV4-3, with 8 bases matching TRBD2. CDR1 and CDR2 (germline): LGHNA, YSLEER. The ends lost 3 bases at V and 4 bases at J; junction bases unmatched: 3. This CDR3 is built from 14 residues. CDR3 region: CASSQGGGPDTQYF. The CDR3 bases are TGCGCCAGCAGCCAGGGCGGGGGGCCAGATACGCAGTATTTT.

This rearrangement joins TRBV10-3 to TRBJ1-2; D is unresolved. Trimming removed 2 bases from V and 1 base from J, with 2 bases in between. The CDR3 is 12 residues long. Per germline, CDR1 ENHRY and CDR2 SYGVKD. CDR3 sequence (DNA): TGTGCCATCAGTGAGAATAACTATGGCTACACCTTC. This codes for CAISENNYGYTF.

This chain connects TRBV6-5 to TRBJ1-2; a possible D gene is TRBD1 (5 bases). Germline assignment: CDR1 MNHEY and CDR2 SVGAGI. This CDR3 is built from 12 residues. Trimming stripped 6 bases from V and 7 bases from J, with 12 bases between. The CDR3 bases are TGTGCCAGCAGGGCAGGGTTAGGTGGCTACACCTTC. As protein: CASRAGLGGYTF.

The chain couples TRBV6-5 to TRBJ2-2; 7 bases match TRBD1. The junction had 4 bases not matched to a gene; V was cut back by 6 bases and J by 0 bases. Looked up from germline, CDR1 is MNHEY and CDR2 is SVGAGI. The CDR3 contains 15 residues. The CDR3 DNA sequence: TGTGCCAGCAGAGCCGGGACAGCGAACACCGGGGAGCTGTTTTTT. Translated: CASRAGTANTGELFF.

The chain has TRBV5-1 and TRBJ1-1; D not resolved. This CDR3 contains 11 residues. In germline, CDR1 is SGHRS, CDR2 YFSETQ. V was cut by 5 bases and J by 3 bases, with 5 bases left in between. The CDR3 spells CASRSYTEAFF. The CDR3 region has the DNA TGCGCCAGCAGATCCTACACTGAAGCTTTCTTT.

The CDR3, as DNA: TGTGCCAGCAGTGCACCCGACAGGGGAATGAACACTGAAGCTTTCTTT. Protein sequence: CASSAPDRGMNTEAFF. The V gene is TRBV2, the J gene TRBJ1-1; 8 bases map to TRBD1. This CDR3 contains 16 residues. The trim removed 4 bases at V and 0 bases at J, leaving 7 bases unmatched. CDR1 is SNHLY and CDR2 is FYNNEI in the germline V gene.

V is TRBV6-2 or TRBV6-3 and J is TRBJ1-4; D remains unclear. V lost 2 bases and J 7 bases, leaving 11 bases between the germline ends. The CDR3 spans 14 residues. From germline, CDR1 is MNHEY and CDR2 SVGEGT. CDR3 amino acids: CASSYLTQAEKLFF. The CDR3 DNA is TGTGCCAGCAGTTACCTCACCCAGGCTGAAAAACTGTTTTTT.